This TCR beta chain was captured by sequencing in a study of blood T cell repertoires in COVID-19. CDR1 is SGHRS, CDR2 YFSETQ, per germline. V shed 0 bases and J shed 3 bases, with 12 bases lying between them. This CDR3 has 15 amino acids. Data came from immunoSEQ multiplex PCR; TCRdb stores just in-frame clones and leaves some out. The sample includes 310,000 or so clones, around 88% of them seen just once. The sample consisted of peripheral blood. The chain is built from TRBV5-1 and TRBJ1-1; D possibly corresponds to TRBD1 (6 bases). This receptor was taken from a woman in her thirties who had recovered from COVID-19. Here the CDR3 reads CASSLALGADTEAFF. CDR3 bases: TGCGCCAGCAGCTTGGCCTTGGGGGCGGACACTGAAGCTTTCTTT.